The 26 T cell receptor beta chains given below trace back to one sample, sequenced in a study of shared clonotypes between healthy human individuals. The repertoire was sequenced with immunoSEQ multiplex PCR; TCRdb's copy has only in-frame clones and lacks some. The data hold roughly 500,000 clones, with over 70% observed a single time. Sequencing used PBMCs. These receptors were obtained from a woman in her thirties or forties in good health. Some clones in this sample may be carry-over from other donors' samples.

For this clone: A far larger clone is only one base removed, so a read error is likely. The sample contains more than one DNA sequence encoding this CDR3. The chain uses TRBV30 and TRBJ1-2, with a possible D match to TRBD1 (6 bases). Germline CDR1 is GTSNPN and CDR2 is SVGIG (reference sequence). CDR3 length: 14 amino acids. CDR3 region: CAWGGPRTKAGYTF. In DNA form, the CDR3 reads TGTGCTTGGGGGGGGCCGAGGACAAAGGCTGGCTACACCTTC.

The CDR3 reads CASSQDLGTQGTDTQYF. The CDR3 DNA follows: TGTGCCAGCAGCCAAGATTTGGGGACTCAAGGGACAGATACGCAGTATTTT. The rearrangement uses TRBV4-2 and TRBJ2-3, with D perhaps TRBD2 (6 bases). Deletions cut 0 bases from V and 3 bases from J, with 16 bases between. There are 17 residues in the CDR3. CDR1 is LGHNA and CDR2 is YNFKEQ in the germline V gene.

This CDR3 is CASSGRAGDHSEQYF. The CDR3 region has the DNA TGTGCCAGCAGCGGCAGGGCGGGGGACCATTCCGAGCAGTACTTC. V and J are TRBV7-9 and TRBJ2-7; 7 nucleotides agree with TRBD2. CDR1 and CDR2 (germline): SEHNR, FQNEAQ (reference sequence). Trimming removed 5 bases from V and 6 bases from J; junction bases left unmatched: 13. There are 15 residues in the CDR3. The full variable domain, with the rest looked up from reference TRBV7-9 and TRBJ2-7, is DTGVSQNPRHKITKRGQNVTFRCDPISEHNRLYWYRQTLGQGPEFLTYFQNEAQLEKSRLLSDRFSAERPKGSFSTLEIQRTEQGDSAMYLCASSGRAGDHSEQYFGPGTRLTVT.

The chain uses TRBV27 and TRBJ1-1; maybe TRBD1 (5 bases). CDR3 length equals 18 residues. Germline V CDR1 and CDR2: MNHEY, SMNVEV (reference sequence). Trimming removed 1 base at V and 4 bases at J, with 22 bases between. CDR3 DNA: TGTGCCAGCAGTTTATTTTTGGGTCGGGCAGGGATACGCACTGAAGCTTTCTTT. Translation: CASSLFLGRAGIRTEAFF.

The chain employs TRBV7-9 and TRBJ2-7, with 7 bases fitting TRBD2. CDR1 is SEHNR and CDR2 is FQNEAQ in the germline V gene (reference sequence). This CDR3 has 15 residues. Trimming removed 5 bases from V and 3 bases from J; junction bases left unmatched: 10. CDR3 in amino acids: CASSVTGLKHYEQYF. The CDR3 DNA sequence: TGTGCCAGCAGCGTTACGGGACTAAAGCACTACGAGCAGTACTTC.

The V call is TRBV5-6, the J call TRBJ2-3; 10 nucleotides match TRBD2. This CDR3 is built from 14 residues. Germline values: CDR1 SGHDT, CDR2 YYEEEE. Losses at the gene ends were 5 bases for V and 3 bases for J; bases not matched to a gene: 3. CDR3 nucleotide sequence: TGTGCCAGCAGACTACTAGCGGGAACAGATACGCAGTATTTT. Its translation: CASRLLAGTDTQYF.

The rearrangement uses TRBV28 and TRBJ1-5; D not resolved. V gave up 6 bases and J gave up 7 bases, with 16 bases separating them. This CDR3 has 14 residues. Germline-derived CDR1 and CDR2 are MDHEN and SYDVKM. The CDR3 DNA is TGTGCCAGCAGCCCCAACGGGAGTGGCCAGCCCCAGCATTTT. It is translated as CASSPNGSGQPQHF.

Notes on this clone: This may come from a read error, since a much larger clone is one base off. The chain has TRBV27 and TRBJ1-2; TRBD1 agrees at 10 bases. The CDR3 is 13 residues long. Unmatched junction bases numbered 5, after V lost 5 bases and J lost 8 bases. Germline V lookup: CDR1 MNHEY, CDR2 SMNVEV (reference sequence). The CDR3 region has the DNA TGTGCCAGCAGTACGAGGACAGGGGGGGGCTACACCTTC. It is translated as CASSTRTGGGYTF.

In its sample, this clone was seen once. Given a far larger clone just one base away, this is likely a sequencing read error. The chain combines TRBV4-1 with TRBJ1-4; D call uncertain. This CDR3 comprises 16 residues. Looked up from germline, CDR1 is MGHRA and CDR2 is YSYEKL. V was trimmed by 5 bases and J by 0 bases, leaving 13 bases between them. The CDR3 coding sequence is TGCGCCAGCAGCTCACCGGTCCGGGCAACTAATGAAAAACTGTTTTTT. Translation: CASSSPVRATNEKLFF.

The chain joins TRBV6-1 to TRBJ2-3; D unresolved. Between the trimmed V and J ends, which lost 4 bases and 2 bases, there was a span of 16 bases. This CDR3 is built from 16 residues. Germline-derived CDR1 and CDR2 are MNHNS and SASEGT. The CDR3 DNA is TGTGCCAGCAGTGTTGGGCACCCCCGGGCCACAGATACGCAGTATTTT. Protein: CASSVGHPRATDTQYF.

CDR3 bases: TGTGCCAGCAGGCGCCACATGGGAAGCTCCTACAATGAGCAGTTCTTC. It is translated as CASRRHMGSSYNEQFF. The chain recombines TRBV6-7 with TRBJ2-1, with unresolved D. TRBV6-7 is reported as an ORF; its role is uncertain. V was trimmed by 6 bases and J by 0 bases, leaving 15 bases between them. The CDR3 totals 16 residues.

V and J are TRBV18 and TRBJ2-6; 11 nucleotides line up with TRBD1. Germline values: CDR1 KGHSH, CDR2 LQKENI. Losses at the gene ends were 4 bases for V and 0 bases for J; bases not matched to a gene: 2. The CDR3 length is 17 residues. CDR3 bases: TGTGCCAGCTCACGGACAGGGGGCCGCTCTGGGGCCAACGTCCTGACTTTC. Its protein product is CASSRTGGRSGANVLTF.

The chain links TRBV7-8 to TRBJ2-2, with D maybe TRBD2 (6 bases). The CDR3 has 17 residues. The V gene lost 1 base and the J gene lost 5 bases, with 17 bases spanning the gap. CDR1 and CDR2 from the germline V gene are SGHVS and FQNEAQ. DNA of the CDR3: TGTGCCAGCAGCTTAGGGGCGATTGCGGGAATTACCGGGGAGCTGTTTTTT. This encodes CASSLGAIAGITGELFF.

A note on this clone: This likely traces to a read error, being one base from a far larger clone. The chain carries TRBV30 and TRBJ2-5, with D unclear. With 3 bases removed from V and 0 bases from J, the gap between germline ends came to 11 bases. From germline, CDR1 is GTSNPN and CDR2 SVGIG (reference sequence). The CDR3 runs to 14 residues. CDR3 residues: CAWSQQIYQETQYF. In nucleotides, the CDR3 is TGTGCCTGGAGCCAACAGATCTACCAAGAGACCCAGTACTTC.

The V and J genes are TRBV7-2 and TRBJ1-1, with 7 bases aligning to TRBD1. The junction had 7 bases not matched to a gene; V was cut back by 5 bases and J by 1 base. Germline CDR1 SGHTA, CDR2 FQGNSA. The CDR3 is 15 residues long. This chain's CDR3 is CASSRITGANTEAFF. As DNA, the CDR3 is TGTGCCAGCAGCAGAATCACAGGGGCGAACACTGAAGCTTTCTTT.

The chain carries TRBV15 and TRBJ2-7; D tentatively fits TRBD1 or TRBD2 (5 bases each). V gave up 0 bases and J gave up 7 bases, with 19 bases separating them. This CDR3 region has 16 residues. Germline-derived CDR1 and CDR2 are LNHNV and YYDKDF (reference sequence). CDR3 DNA: TGTGCCACCAGCAGAGATTCAAGTACGGGGCAGGGTGAGCAGTACTTC. Translating it yields CATSRDSSTGQGEQYF.

A note on this clone: Only one base separates this from a far larger clonotype, so it likely reflects a read error. Additional DNA sequences in this sample encode the identical CDR3. The chain couples TRBV5-4 to TRBJ1-2; TRBD1 agrees at 7 bases. With V trimmed by 2 bases and J by 6 bases, 7 bases remained unmatched. The CDR3 contains 14 residues. Germline CDR1 and CDR2: SGHNT and YYREEE (reference sequence). CDR3 nucleotide sequence: TGTGCCAGCAGCTTAAGACAGGGAGAGAATGGCTACACCTTC. Encoded protein: CASSLRQGENGYTF.

The gene calls are TRBV30 and TRBJ2-1; D could derive from TRBD1 or TRBD2 (5 bases each). The germline V gene has CDR1 GTSNPN and CDR2 SVGIG (reference sequence). The CDR3 extends over 15 amino acids. V was trimmed by 4 bases and J by 0 bases, leaving 13 bases between them. The CDR3 region has the DNA TGTGCCTGGACCCGAGATGGGGGCTCCTACAATGAGCAGTTCTTC. Translated: CAWTRDGGSYNEQFF. The whole variable domain, remainder taken from reference TRBV30 and TRBJ2-1, is SQTIHQWPATLVQPVGSPLSLECTVEGTSNPNLYWYRQAAGRGLQLLFYSVGIGQISSEVPQNLSASRPQDRQFILSSKKLLLSDSGFYLCAWTRDGGSYNEQFFGPGTRLTVL.

This clone occurred once. The V call is TRBV6-1, the J call TRBJ1-2; D may be TRBD1 (5 bases). V was clipped by 0 bases and J by 2 bases, with 13 bases between them. Germline V gives CDR1 MNHNS, CDR2 SASEGT. This CDR3 is 16 amino acids long. DNA for the CDR3: TGTGCCAGCAGTGAAGCCTTCGGACACCTCAACTATGGCTACACCTTC. This codes for CASSEAFGHLNYGYTF.

The chain is built from TRBV9 and TRBJ2-2; D not certain. CDR1 and CDR2 from the germline V gene are SGDLS and YYNGEE. V dropped 0 bases and J dropped 8 bases, with 11 bases sitting between them. CDR3 length: 14 amino acids. The CDR3 coding sequence is TGTGCCAGCAGCGTAGGCCTACCCGGGGGGGAGCTGTTTTTT. Its translation is CASSVGLPGGELFF.

The chain employs TRBV7-3 and TRBJ1-1, with D perhaps TRBD1 (5 bases). Per the germline V gene, CDR1 is SGHTA and CDR2 is FQGTGA. The CDR3 extends over 14 amino acids. V lost 5 bases and J 5 bases, leaving 15 bases between the germline ends. Here the CDR3 DNA reads TGTGCCAGCAGCCCCGGTGCGGGGGTTACTGAAGCTTTCTTT. The encoded protein is CASSPGAGVTEAFF. Based on the CDR3 plus reference TRBV7-3 and TRBJ1-1, the full variable domain is GAGVSQTPSNKVTEKGKYVELRCDPISGHTALYWYRQSLGQGPEFLIYFQGTGAADDSGLPNDRFFAVRPEGSVSTLKIQRTERGDSAVYLCASSPGAGVTEAFFGQGTRLTVV.

The V and J genes are TRBV5-1 and TRBJ2-5; 8 bases line up with TRBD2. The tail of the sequence fits TRBJ2-7 better, so the J call may be wrong. Per the germline V gene, CDR1 is SGHRS and CDR2 is YFSETQ. The length of the CDR3 is 13 residues. The CDR3 is CASSSGLVVEQYF. Written as DNA, the CDR3 is TGCGCCAGCAGCTCGGGACTAGTCGTCGAGCAGTACTTC.

The rearrangement links TRBV7-3 to TRBJ2-2, with 9 bases aligning to TRBD2. CDR3 size: 16 residues. Germline CDR1 SGHTA, CDR2 FQGTGA. J lost 5 bases, V lost 5 bases, and 9 bases had no gene match. This CDR3 is CASSPRAGGLTGELFF. In nucleotides, the CDR3 is TGTGCCAGCAGCCCCCGAGCGGGAGGATTGACCGGGGAGCTGTTTTTT. The variable domain in full, with the rest retrieved from reference TRBV7-3 and TRBJ2-2, is GAGVSQTPSNKVTEKGKYVELRCDPISGHTALYWYRQSLGQGPEFLIYFQGTGAADDSGLPNDRFFAVRPEGSVSTLKIQRTERGDSAVYLCASSPRAGGLTGELFFGEGSRLTVL.

This chain uses TRBV29-1 with TRBJ1-2; 11 nucleotides agree with TRBD1. This CDR3 spans 15 amino acids. J lost 4 bases, V lost 6 bases, and 10 bases had no gene match. CDR1 SQVTM and CDR2 ANQGSEA come from the germline V gene. This CDR3 reads CSVGQGAATSYGYTF. The DNA for the CDR3 is TGCAGCGTAGGACAGGGGGCCGCCACGTCCTATGGCTACACCTTC.

This chain joins TRBV19 and TRBJ2-5; D is ambiguous. The CDR3 runs 13 residues. Trimming removed 6 bases from V and 5 bases from J, with 13 bases in between. Germline V gene sequence: CDR1 LNHDA, CDR2 SQIVND (reference sequence). CDR3 DNA sequence: TGTGCCAGTAGAAGTGTGGGGTGGGAGACCCAGTACTTC. Translated: CASRSVGWETQYF.

This chain joins TRBV5-6 and TRBJ1-3; the D gene is possibly TRBD1 (5 bases). The V end was cut by 1 base, the J end by 0 bases, with 11 bases between. This CDR3 spans 16 amino acids. Germline CDR1 reads SGHDT; CDR2 reads YYEEEE. CDR3 nucleotides: TGTGCCAGCAGCTTGATTGCCGGGGCCTCTGGAAACACCATATATTTT. Its protein is CASSLIAGASGNTIYF.